The TCR beta chain described here comes from a study of cytomegalovirus exposure and HLA in healthy donors. Whole-study results and caveats: There were over 150 TCR beta chains listed as cytomegalovirus-associated.

Some clones are missing from TCRdb's copy, which holds only in-frame ones; the method was immunoSEQ multiplex PCR. The table records hundreds of thousands of clones, about nine tenths of them present only once. Germline assignment: CDR1 SNHLY and CDR2 FYNNEI. The CDR3 has 14 amino acids. The junction had 4 bases not matched to a gene; V was cut back by 5 bases and J by 2 bases. About this clone: Its matching antigen is unknown.

This chain links TRBV2 with TRBJ2-3, with TRBD2 identical over 7 bases. This clonotype originated in a woman between 18 and 29 years old in good health and CMV-seronegative. Material: PBMCs. The CDR3 region is CASSPGTITDTQYF. The CDR3, as DNA: TGTGCCAGCAGTCCCGGGACTATCACAGATACGCAGTATTTT.